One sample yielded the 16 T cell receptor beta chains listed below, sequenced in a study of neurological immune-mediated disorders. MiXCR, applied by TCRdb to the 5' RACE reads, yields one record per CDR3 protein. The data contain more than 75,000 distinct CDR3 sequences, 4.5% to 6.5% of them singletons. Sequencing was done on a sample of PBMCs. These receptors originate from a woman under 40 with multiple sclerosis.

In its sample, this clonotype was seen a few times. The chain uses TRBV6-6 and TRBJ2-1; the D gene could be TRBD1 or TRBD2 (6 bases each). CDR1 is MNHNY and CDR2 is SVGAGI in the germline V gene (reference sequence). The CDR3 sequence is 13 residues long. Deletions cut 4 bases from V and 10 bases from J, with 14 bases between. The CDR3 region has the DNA TGTGCCAGCAGTTCCCAAGGGGGACTCGAGCAGTTCTTC. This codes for CASSSQGGLEQFF.

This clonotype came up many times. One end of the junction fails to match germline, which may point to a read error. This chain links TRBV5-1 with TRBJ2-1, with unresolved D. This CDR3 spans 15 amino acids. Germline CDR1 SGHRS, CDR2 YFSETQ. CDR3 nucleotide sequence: TGCGCCAGCAGTTTGGACCAGAGCTCCTACAATGAGCAGTTCTTC. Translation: CASSLDQSSYNEQFF.

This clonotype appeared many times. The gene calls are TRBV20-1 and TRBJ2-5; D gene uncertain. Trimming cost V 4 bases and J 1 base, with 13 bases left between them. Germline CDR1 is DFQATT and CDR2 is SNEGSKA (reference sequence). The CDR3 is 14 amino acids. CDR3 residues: CSATSGWVQETQYF. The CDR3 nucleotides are TGCAGTGCTACCAGTGGATGGGTCCAAGAGACCCAGTACTTC.

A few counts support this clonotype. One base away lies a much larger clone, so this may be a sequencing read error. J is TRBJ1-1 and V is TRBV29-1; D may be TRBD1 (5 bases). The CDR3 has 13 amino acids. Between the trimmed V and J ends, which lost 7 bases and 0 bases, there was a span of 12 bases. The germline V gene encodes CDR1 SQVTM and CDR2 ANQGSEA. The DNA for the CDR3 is TGCAGCGACGCGACAGTAATGAACACTGAAGCTTTCTTT. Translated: CSDATVMNTEAFF.

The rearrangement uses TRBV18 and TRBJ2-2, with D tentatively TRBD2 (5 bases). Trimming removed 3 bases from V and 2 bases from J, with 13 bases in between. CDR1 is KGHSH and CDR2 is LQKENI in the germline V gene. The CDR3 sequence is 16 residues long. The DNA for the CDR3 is TGTGCCAGCTCACCGGTCGGGGAGTACAACACCGGGGAGCTGTTTTTT. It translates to CASSPVGEYNTGELFF.

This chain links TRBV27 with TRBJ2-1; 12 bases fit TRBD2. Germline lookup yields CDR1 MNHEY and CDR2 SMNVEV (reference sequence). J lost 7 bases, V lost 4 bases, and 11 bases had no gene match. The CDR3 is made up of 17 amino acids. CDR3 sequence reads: CASSYWAGLAGHNEQFF. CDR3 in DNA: TGTGCCAGCAGTTACTGGGCCGGACTAGCGGGACATAATGAGCAGTTCTTC.

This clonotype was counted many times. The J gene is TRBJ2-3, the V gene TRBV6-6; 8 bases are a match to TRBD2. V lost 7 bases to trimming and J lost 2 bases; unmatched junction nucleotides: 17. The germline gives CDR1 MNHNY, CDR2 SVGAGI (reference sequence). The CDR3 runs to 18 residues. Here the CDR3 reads CASNPSGSGTIDTDTQYF. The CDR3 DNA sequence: TGTGCCAGCAACCCATCAGGTAGCGGGACTATCGACACAGATACGCAGTATTTT.

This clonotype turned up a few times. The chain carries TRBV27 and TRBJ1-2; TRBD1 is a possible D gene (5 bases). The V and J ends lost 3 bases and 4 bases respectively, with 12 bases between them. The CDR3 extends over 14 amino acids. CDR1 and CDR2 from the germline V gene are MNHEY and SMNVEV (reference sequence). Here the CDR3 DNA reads TGTGCCAGCAGTTTGCAAGGGGACGTCTATGGCTACACCTTC. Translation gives CASSLQGDVYGYTF.

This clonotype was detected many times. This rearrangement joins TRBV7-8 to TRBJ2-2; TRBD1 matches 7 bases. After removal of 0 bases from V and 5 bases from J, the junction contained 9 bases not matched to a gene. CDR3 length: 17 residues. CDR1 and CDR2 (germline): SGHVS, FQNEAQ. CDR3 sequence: CASSLATPTGFTGELFF. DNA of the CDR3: TGTGCCAGCAGCTTAGCGACCCCGACAGGGTTTACCGGGGAGCTGTTTTTT.

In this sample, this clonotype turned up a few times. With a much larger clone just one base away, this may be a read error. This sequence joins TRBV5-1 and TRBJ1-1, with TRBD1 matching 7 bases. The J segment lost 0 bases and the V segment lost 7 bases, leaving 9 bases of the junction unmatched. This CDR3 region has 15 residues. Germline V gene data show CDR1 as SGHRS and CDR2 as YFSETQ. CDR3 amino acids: CASSHTGDMNTEAFF. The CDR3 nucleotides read TGCGCCAGCTCCCACACAGGGGACATGAACACTGAAGCTTTCTTT.

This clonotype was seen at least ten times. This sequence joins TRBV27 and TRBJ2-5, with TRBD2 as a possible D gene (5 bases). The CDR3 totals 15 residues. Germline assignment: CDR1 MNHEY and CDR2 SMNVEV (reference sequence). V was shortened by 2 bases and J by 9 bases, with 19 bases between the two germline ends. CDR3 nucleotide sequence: TGTGCCAGCAGTTTAGGGTCCGCTTCGGTCGGGGCCCAGTACTTC. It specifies CASSLGSASVGAQYF.

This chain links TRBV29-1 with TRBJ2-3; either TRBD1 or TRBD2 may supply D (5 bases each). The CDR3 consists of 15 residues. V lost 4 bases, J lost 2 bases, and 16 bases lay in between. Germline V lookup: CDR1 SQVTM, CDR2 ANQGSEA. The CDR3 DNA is TGCAGCGTTGTGCCGGGACGGGAAGTCACAGATACGCAGTATTTT. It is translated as CSVVPGREVTDTQYF.

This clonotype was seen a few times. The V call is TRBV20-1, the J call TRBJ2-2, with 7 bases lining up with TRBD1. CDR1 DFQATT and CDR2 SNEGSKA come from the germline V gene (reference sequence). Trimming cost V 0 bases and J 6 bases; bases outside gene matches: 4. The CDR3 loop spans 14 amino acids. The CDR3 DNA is TGCAGTGCTAGAGAACCACAGGGGTCCGGGGAGCTGTTTTTT. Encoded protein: CSAREPQGSGELFF.

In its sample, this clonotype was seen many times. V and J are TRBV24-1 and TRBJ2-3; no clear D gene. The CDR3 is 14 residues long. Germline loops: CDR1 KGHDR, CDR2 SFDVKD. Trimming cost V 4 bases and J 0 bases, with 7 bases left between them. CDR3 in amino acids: CATSETGSTDTQYF. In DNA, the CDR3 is TGTGCCACCAGTGAGACCGGGAGCACAGATACGCAGTATTTT.

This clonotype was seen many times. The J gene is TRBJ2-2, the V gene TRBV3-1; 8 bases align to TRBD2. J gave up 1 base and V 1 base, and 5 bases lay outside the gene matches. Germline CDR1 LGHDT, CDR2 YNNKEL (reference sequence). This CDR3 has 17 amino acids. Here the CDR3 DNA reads TGTGCCAGCAGCCAAGTGCGCCTAGCGGGGAACACCGGGGAGCTGTTTTTT. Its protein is CASSQVRLAGNTGELFF.

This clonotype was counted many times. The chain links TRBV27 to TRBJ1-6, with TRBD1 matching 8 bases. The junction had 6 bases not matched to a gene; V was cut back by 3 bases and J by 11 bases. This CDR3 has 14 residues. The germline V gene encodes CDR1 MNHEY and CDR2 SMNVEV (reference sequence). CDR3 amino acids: CASSFGQGRTPLHF. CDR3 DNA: TGTGCCAGCAGTTTTGGACAGGGTAGGACACCCCTCCACTTT.